This entry lists 4 T cell receptor beta chains sequenced from one sample in a study of T cell repertoires in cytomegalovirus infection. TCRdb fed the reads into MiXCR, producing one record per CDR3 protein. Of approximately 500,000 distinct CDR3 sequences listed, approximately 15% are singletons. Sequencing was performed on CD8+ T cells from PBMCs. Every receptor here comes from a human donor in good health (CMV status not recorded). Some clones in this sample may be carry-over from other donors' samples.

This clonotype occurred a few times. This rearrangement joins TRBV6-6 to TRBJ2-7; D uncertain. This CDR3 is 13 amino acids long. Germline V gives CDR1 MNHNY, CDR2 SVGAGI (reference sequence). Trimming pared 0 bases from V and 5 bases from J, leaving 8 bases between. The CDR3 sequence is CASSYSPDHEQYF. CDR3 in DNA: TGTGCCAGCAGTTACTCCCCTGATCACGAGCAGTACTTC.

This clonotype was counted at least ten times. V usage is TRBV2 and J usage is TRBJ2-5; a weak D match, TRBD1 (6 bases). V was clipped by 3 bases and J by 5 bases, with 13 bases between them. Per germline, CDR1 SNHLY and CDR2 FYNNEI. This CDR3 is 14 amino acids long. The CDR3 region is CASSDRGPGETQYF. DNA of the CDR3: TGTGCCAGCAGTGACAGGGGCCCCGGGGAGACCCAGTACTTC.

The CDR3, as DNA: TGTGCCAGCAGCACAGGGGGAATCACTGAAGCTTTCTTT. Amino acid sequence: CASSTGGITEAFF. This sequence joins TRBV6-1 and TRBJ1-1, with TRBD1 identical over 8 bases. J gave up 4 bases and V 6 bases, and 4 bases lay outside the gene matches. CDR1 is MNHNS, CDR2 SASEGT, per germline. The CDR3 extends over 13 amino acids.

This clonotype appeared a few times. The genes are TRBV28 and TRBJ2-1; D is undetermined. The germline V gene encodes CDR1 MDHEN and CDR2 SYDVKM. The CDR3 spans 15 residues. Trimming pared 10 bases from V and 2 bases from J, leaving 18 bases between. The CDR3 loop is CAIHSQKEAYNEQFF. The CDR3 DNA is TGTGCCATCCATTCTCAGAAGGAAGCCTACAATGAGCAGTTCTTC.